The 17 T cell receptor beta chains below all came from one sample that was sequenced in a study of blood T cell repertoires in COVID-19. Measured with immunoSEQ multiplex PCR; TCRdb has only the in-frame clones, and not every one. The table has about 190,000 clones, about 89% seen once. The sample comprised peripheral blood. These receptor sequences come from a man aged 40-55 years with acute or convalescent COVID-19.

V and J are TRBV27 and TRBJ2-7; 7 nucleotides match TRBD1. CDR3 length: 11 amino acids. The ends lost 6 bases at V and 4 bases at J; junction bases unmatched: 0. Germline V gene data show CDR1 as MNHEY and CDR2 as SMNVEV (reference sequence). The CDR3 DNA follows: TGTGCCAGCAGGACAGGGTACGAGCAGTACTTC. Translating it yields CASRTGYEQYF.

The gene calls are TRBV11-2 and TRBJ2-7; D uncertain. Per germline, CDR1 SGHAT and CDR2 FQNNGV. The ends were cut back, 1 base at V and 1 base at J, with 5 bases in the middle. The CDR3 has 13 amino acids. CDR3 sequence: CASSLGSSYEQYF. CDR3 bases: TGTGCCAGCAGCTTAGGCAGTTCCTACGAGCAGTACTTC.

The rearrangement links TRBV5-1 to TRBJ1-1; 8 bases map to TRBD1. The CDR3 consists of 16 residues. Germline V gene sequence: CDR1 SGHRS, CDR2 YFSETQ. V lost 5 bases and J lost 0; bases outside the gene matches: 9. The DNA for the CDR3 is TGCGCCAGCAGGGCCGGGACAGGCCTATTGAACACTGAAGCTTTCTTT. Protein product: CASRAGTGLLNTEAFF.

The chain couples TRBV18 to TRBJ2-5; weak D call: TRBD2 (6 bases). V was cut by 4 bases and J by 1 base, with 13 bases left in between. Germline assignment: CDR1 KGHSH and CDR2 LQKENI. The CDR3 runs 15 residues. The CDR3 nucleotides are TGTGCCAGCTCACTAGGAGGGTCTCCCCAAGAGACCCAGTACTTC. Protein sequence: CASSLGGSPQETQYF.

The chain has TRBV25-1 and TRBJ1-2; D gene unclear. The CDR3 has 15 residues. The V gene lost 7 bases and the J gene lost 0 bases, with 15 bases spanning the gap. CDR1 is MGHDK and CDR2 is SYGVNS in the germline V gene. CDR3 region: CASIVPQATNYGYTF. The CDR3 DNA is TGTGCCAGCATAGTTCCGCAGGCCACTAACTATGGCTACACCTTC.

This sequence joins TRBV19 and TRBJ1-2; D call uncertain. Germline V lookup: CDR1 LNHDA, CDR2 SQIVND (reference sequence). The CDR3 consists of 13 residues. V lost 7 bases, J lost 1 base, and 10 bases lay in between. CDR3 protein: CASTSGNNYGYTF. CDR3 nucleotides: TGTGCCAGTACCTCCGGGAATAACTATGGCTACACCTTC. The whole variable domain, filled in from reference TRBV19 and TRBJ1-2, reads DGGITQSPKYLFRKEGQNVTLSCEQNLNHDAMYWYRQDPGQGLRLIYYSQIVNDFQKGDIAEGYSVSREKKESFPLTVTSAQKNPTAFYLCASTSGNNYGYTFGSGTRLTVV.

For the CDR3, the DNA is TGTGCCAGCAGCCTCGGGTCCCAGGGGTTGAAGTACGAGCAGTACTTC. Protein sequence: CASSLGSQGLKYEQYF. The genes are TRBV7-6 and TRBJ2-7; possible D gene TRBD1, 6 bases. The V end lost 5 bases, the J end lost 4 bases, and 21 bases lay between the germline ends. The CDR3 is 16 residues long. From germline, CDR1 is SGHVS and CDR2 FNYEAQ.

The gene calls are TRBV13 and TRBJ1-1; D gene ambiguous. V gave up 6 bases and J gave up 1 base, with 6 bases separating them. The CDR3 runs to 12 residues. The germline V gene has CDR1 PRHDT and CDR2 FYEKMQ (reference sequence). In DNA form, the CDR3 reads TGTGCCAGCAGTCCGGGGAACACTGAAGCTTTCTTT. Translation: CASSPGNTEAFF.

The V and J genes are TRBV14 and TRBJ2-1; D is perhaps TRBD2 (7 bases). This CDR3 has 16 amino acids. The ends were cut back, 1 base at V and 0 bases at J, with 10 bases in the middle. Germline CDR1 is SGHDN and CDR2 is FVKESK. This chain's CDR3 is CASSQVGGHSYNEQFF. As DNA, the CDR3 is TGTGCCAGCAGCCAAGTCGGGGGGCACTCCTACAATGAGCAGTTCTTC. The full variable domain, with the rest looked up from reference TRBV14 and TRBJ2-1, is EAGVTQFPSHSVIEKGQTVTLRCDPISGHDNLYWYRRVMGKEIKFLLHFVKESKQDESGMPNNRFLAERTGGTYSTLKVQPAELEDSGVYFCASSQVGGHSYNEQFFGPGTRLTVL.

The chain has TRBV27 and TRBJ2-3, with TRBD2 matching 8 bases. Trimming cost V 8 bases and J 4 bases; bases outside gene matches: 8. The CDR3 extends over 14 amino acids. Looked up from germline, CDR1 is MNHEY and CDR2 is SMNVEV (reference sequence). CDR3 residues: CASRSGGNADTQYF. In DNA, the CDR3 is TGTGCCAGCCGATCGGGGGGGAACGCAGATACGCAGTATTTT.

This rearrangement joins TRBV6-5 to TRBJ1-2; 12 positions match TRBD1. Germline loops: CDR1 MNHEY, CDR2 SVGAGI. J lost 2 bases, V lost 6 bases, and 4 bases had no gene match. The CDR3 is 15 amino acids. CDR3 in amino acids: CASRRDRGRNYGYTF. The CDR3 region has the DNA TGTGCCAGCAGGAGGGACAGGGGGCGCAACTATGGCTACACCTTC.

For the CDR3, the DNA is TGTGCCAGCAGCTTAGTTCTCGGTATGAACACTGAAGCTTTCTTT. This gives the protein CASSLVLGMNTEAFF. This chain joins TRBV7-2 and TRBJ1-1, with D unresolved. CDR1 SGHTA and CDR2 FQGNSA come from the germline V gene. V shed 1 base and J shed 0 bases, with 9 bases lying between them. CDR3 length: 15 residues.

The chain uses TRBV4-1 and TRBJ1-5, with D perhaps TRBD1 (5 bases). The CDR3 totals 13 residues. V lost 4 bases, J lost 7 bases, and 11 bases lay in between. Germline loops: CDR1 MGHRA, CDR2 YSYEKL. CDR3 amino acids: CASSPDRNQPQHF. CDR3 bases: TGCGCCAGCAGCCCTGACAGAAACCAGCCCCAGCATTTT.

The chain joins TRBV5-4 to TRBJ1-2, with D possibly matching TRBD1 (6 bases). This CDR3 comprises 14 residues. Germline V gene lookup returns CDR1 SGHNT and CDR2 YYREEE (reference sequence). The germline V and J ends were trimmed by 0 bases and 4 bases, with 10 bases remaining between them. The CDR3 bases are TGTGCCAGCAGCTTGGCCGGGACAACCTATGGCTACACCTTC. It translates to CASSLAGTTYGYTF.

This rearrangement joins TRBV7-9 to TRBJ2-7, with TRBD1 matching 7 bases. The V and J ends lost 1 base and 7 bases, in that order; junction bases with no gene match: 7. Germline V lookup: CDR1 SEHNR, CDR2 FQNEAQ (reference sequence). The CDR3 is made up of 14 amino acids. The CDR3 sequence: CASSLGPATGEQYF. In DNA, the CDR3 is TGTGCCAGCAGCTTAGGTCCGGCGACAGGGGAGCAGTACTTC.

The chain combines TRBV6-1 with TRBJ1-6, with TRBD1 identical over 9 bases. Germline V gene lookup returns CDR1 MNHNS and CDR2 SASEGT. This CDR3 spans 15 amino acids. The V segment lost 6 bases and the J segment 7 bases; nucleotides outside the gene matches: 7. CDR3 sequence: CASSLGTGQNSPLHF. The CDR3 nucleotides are TGTGCCAGCAGCCTCGGGACAGGGCAGAATTCACCCCTCCACTTT.

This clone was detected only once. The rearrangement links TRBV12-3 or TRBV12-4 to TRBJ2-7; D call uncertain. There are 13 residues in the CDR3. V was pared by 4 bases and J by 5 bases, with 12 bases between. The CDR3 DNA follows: TGTGCCAGCAGTTCTATAGTCGGAGACGAGCAGTACTTC. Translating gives CASSSIVGDEQYF.